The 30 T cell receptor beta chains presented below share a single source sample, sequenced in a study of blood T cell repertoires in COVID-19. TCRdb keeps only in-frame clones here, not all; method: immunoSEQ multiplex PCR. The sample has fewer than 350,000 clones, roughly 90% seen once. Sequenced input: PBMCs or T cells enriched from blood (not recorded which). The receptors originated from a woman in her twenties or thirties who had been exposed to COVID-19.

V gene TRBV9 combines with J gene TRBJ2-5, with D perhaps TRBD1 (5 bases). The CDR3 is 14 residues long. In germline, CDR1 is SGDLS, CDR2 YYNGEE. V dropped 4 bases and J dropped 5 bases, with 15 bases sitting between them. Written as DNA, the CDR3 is TGTGCCAGCAGCCCAAAGGGGTTTGAGGAGACCCAGTACTTC. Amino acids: CASSPKGFEETQYF.

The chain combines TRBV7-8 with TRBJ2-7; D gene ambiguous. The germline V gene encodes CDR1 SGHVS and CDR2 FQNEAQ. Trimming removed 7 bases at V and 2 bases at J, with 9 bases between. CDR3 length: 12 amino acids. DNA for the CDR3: TGTGCCAGCACCCCGTCCCCCTACGAGCAGTACTTC. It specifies CASTPSPYEQYF.

CDR3 DNA sequence: TGTGCCAGCAGCAACAGGCAGGGGACCCAAGAGACCCAGTACTTC. This sequence encodes CASSNRQGTQETQYF. The V call is TRBV25-1, the J call TRBJ2-5; D is possibly TRBD1 (6 bases). From germline, CDR1 is MGHDK and CDR2 SYGVNS. The CDR3 is 15 residues long. Trimming stripped 6 bases from V and 1 base from J, with 15 bases between.

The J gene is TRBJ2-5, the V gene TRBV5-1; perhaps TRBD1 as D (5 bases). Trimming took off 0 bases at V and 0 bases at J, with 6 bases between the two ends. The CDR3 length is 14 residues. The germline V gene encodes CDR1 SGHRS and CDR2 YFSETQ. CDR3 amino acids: CASSLGQHQETQYF. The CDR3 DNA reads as TGCGCCAGCAGCTTGGGACAGCACCAAGAGACCCAGTACTTC.

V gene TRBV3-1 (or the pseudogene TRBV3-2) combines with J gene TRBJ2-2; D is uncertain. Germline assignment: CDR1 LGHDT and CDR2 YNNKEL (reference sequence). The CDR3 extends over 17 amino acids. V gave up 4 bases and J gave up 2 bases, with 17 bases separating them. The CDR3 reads CASSPYRPEPNTGELFF. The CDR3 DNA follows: TGTGCCAGCAGCCCCTACAGACCCGAACCTAACACCGGGGAGCTGTTTTTT.

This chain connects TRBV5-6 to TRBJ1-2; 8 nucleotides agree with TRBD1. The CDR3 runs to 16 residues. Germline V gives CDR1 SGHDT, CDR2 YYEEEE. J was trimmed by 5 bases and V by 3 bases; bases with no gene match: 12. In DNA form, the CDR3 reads TGTGCCAGCAGCTCCCGGGGGATTACAGGGGGATATGGCTACACCTTC. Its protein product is CASSSRGITGGYGYTF.

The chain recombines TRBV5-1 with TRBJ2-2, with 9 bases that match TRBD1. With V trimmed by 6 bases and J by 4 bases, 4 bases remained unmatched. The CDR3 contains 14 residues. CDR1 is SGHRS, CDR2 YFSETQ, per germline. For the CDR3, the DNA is TGCGCCAGCACCCCACAGGGGGCCACCGGGGAGCTGTTTTTT. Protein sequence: CASTPQGATGELFF.

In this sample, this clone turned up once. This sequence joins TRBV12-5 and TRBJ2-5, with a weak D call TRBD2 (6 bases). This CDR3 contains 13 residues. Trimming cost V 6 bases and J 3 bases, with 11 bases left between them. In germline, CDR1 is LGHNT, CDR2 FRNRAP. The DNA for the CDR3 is TGTGCTAGTGGCCGGAGACTAGAAGAGACCCAGTACTTC. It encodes CASGRRLEETQYF.

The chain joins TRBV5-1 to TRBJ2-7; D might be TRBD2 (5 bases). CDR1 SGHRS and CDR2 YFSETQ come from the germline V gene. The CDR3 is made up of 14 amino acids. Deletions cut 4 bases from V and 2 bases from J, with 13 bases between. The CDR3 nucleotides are TGCGCCAGCAGCGGCGGACTCGAGACCTACGAGCAGTACTTC. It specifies CASSGGLETYEQYF.

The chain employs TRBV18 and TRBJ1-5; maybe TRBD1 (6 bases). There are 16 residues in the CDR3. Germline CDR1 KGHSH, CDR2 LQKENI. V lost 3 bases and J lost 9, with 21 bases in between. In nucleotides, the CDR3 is TGTGCCAGCTCACCTTCCGGACAGAGTACGGTTGGGCCCCAGCATTTT. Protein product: CASSPSGQSTVGPQHF.

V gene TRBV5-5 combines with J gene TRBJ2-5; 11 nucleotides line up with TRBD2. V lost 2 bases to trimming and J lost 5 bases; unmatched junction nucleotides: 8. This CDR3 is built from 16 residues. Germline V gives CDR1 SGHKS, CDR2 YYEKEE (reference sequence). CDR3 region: CASSLLAGVVSETQYF. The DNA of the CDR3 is TGTGCCAGCAGCTTACTAGCGGGAGTTGTGTCGGAGACCCAGTACTTC.

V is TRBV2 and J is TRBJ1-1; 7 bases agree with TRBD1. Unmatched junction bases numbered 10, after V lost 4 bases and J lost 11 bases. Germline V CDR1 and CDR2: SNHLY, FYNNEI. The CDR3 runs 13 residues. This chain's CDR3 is CASSGGGAFGAFF. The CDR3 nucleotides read TGTGCCAGCAGTGGAGGGGGCGCGTTTGGTGCTTTCTTT.

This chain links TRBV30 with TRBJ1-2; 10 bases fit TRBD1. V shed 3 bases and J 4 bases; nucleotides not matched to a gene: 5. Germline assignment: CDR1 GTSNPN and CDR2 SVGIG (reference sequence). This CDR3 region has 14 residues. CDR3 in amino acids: CAWRSGQGRYGYTF. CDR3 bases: TGTGCCTGGAGGTCGGGACAGGGGCGCTATGGCTACACCTTC.

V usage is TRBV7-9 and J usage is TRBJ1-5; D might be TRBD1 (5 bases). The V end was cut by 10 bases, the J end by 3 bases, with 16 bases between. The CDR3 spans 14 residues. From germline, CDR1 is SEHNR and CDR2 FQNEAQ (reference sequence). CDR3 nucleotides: TGTGCCACGGGGACGGACTATATCAATCAGCCCCAGCATTTT. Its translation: CATGTDYINQPQHF. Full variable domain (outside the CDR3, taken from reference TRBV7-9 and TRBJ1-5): DTGVSQNPRHKITKRGQNVTFRCDPISEHNRLYWYRQTLGQGPEFLTYFQNEAQLEKSRLLSDRFSAERPKGSFSTLEIQRTEQGDSAMYLCATGTDYINQPQHFGDGTRLSIL.

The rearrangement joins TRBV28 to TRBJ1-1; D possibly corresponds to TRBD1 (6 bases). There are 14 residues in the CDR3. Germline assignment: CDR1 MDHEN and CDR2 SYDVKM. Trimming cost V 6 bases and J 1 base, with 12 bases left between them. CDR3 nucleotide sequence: TGTGCCAGCAGCGGAGTGACAGGGAACACTGAAGCTTTCTTT. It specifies CASSGVTGNTEAFF.

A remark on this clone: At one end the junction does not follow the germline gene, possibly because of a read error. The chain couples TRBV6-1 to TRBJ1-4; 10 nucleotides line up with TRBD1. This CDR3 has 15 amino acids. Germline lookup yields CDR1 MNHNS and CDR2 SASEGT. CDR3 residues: CASSEDRGRGEKLFF. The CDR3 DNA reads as TGTGCCAGCAGCGAAGACAGGGGGCGAGGTGAAAAACTGTTTTTT.

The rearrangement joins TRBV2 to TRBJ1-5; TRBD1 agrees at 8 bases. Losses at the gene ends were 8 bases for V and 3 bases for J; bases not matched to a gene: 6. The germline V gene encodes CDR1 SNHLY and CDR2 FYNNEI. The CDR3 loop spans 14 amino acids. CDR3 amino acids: CASSQGAANQPQHF. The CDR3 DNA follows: TGTGCCAGCTCCCAGGGGGCTGCCAATCAGCCCCAGCATTTT. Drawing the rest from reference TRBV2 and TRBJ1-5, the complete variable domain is EPEVTQTPSHQVTQMGQEVILRCVPISNHLYFYWYRQILGQKVEFLVSFYNNEISEKSEIFDDQFSVERPDGSNFTLKIRSTKLEDSAMYFCASSQGAANQPQHFGDGTRLSIL.

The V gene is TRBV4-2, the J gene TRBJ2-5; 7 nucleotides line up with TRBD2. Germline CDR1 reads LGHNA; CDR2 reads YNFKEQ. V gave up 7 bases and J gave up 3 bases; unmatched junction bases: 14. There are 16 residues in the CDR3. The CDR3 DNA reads TGTGCCAGCAACGGCCGTGGGGCGGGAGATGAAGAGACCCAGTACTTC. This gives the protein CASNGRGAGDEETQYF.

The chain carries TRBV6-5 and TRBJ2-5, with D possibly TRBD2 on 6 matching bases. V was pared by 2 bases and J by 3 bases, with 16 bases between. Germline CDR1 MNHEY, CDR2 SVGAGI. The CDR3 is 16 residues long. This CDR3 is CASSYLPSLAEETQYF. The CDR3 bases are TGTGCCAGCAGTTACCTGCCGAGCTTAGCGGAAGAGACCCAGTACTTC.

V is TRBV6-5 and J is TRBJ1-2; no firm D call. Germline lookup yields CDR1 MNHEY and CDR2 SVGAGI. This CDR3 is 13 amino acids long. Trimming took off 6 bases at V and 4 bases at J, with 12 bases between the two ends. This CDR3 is CASRYGQRYGYTF. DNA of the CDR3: TGTGCCAGCAGATACGGGCAACGCTATGGCTACACCTTC.

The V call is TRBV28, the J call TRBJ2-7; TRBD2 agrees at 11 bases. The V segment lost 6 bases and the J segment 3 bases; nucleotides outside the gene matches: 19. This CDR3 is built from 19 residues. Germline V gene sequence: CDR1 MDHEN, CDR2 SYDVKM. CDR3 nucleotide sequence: TGTGCCAGCAGCCGCTGGGGGCTAGCGGGAGGTAATTGGCGCTACGAGCAGTACTTC. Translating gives CASSRWGLAGGNWRYEQYF.

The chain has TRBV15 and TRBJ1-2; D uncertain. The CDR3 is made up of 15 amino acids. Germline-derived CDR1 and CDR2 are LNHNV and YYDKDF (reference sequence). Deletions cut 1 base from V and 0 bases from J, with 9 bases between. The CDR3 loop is CATSRGAPSNYGYTF. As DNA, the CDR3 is TGTGCCACCAGCAGAGGGGCACCATCTAACTATGGCTACACCTTC.

Here the CDR3 reads CATSGTGTSGIPYNEQFF. The CDR3 DNA reads as TGTGCCACCAGTGGTACCGGGACTAGCGGGATCCCCTACAATGAGCAGTTCTTC. The chain joins TRBV24-1 to TRBJ2-1, with 13 bases fitting TRBD2. J was trimmed by 2 bases and V by 5 bases; bases with no gene match: 8. Germline V gives CDR1 KGHDR, CDR2 SFDVKD. There are 18 residues in the CDR3.

The DNA for the CDR3 is TGTGCCACGCAGGGGGAGCAGGGCGGTAGGCAGGGCACAGATACGCAGTATTTT. This encodes CATQGEQGGRQGTDTQYF. The chain joins TRBV10-3 to TRBJ2-3, with 7 bases identical to TRBD1. The CDR3 has 18 residues. Germline V gene sequence: CDR1 ENHRY, CDR2 SYGVKD. V lost 10 bases, J lost 1 base, and 20 bases stayed unmatched.

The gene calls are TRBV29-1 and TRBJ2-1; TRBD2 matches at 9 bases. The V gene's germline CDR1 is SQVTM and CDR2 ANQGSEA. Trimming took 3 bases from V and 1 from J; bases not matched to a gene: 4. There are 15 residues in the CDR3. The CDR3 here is CSVDSGRGSYNEQFF. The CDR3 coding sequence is TGCAGCGTTGATAGCGGGAGAGGATCCTACAATGAGCAGTTCTTC.

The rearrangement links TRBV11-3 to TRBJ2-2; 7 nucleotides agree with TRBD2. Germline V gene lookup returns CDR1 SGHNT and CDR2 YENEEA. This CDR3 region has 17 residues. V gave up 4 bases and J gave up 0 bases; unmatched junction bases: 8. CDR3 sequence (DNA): TGTGCCAGCAGCTGGGCTAGCGGCTGGACGAACACCGGGGAGCTGTTTTTT. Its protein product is CASSWASGWTNTGELFF.

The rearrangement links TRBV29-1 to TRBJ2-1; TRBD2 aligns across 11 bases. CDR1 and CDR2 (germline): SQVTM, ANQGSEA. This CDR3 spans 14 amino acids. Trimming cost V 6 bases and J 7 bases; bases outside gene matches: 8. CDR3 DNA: TGCAGCGTATCGGGACTAGCGGTGGGAAATGAGCAGTTCTTC. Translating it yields CSVSGLAVGNEQFF.

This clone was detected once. The CDR3 DNA reads as TGTGCCTGGAGTAGCCCTAGCGGCCAGGGCGATACGCAGTATTTT. This translates into CAWSSPSGQGDTQYF. The chain has TRBV30 and TRBJ2-3; TRBD2 aligns across 7 bases. This CDR3 has 15 amino acids. Germline assignment: CDR1 GTSNPN and CDR2 SVGIG (reference sequence). V dropped 2 bases and J dropped 6; count of bases not matched to a gene: 11.

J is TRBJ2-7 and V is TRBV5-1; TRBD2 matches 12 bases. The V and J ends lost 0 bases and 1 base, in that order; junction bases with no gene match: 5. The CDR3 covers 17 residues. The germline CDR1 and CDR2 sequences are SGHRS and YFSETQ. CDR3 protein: CASSLGLAGVQSYEQYF. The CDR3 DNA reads TGCGCCAGCAGCTTGGGACTAGCGGGAGTTCAGTCCTACGAGCAGTACTTC.

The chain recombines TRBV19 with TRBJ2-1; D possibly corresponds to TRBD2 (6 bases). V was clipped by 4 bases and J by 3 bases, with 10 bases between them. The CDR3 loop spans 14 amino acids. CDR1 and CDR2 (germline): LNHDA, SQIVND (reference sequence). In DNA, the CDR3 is TGTGCCAGTAGTAACAGCGGGTACTACAATGAGCAGTTCTTC. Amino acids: CASSNSGYYNEQFF.